What follows are 29 T cell receptor beta chains derived from one specimen sequenced in a study of blood T cell repertoires in COVID-19. Here immunoSEQ multiplex PCR was the method, and the copy in TCRdb shows in-frame clones only, minus some. The sample records 270,000 or so clones, 81% being singletons. Specimen: peripheral blood. The source is a woman aged 55-70 years with active or convalescent COVID-19.

This clone came up many times. The chain has TRBV6-5 and TRBJ1-2; 7 nucleotides align to TRBD1. This CDR3 is 12 amino acids long. V shed 5 bases and J 6 bases; nucleotides not matched to a gene: 3. Germline CDR1 MNHEY, CDR2 SVGAGI. CDR3 loop: CASSKTGNGYTF. In DNA, the CDR3 is TGTGCCAGCAGTAAGACAGGGAATGGCTACACCTTC.

The genes are TRBV2 and TRBJ1-2; D ambiguous. V shed 3 bases and J shed 2 bases, with 4 bases lying between them. The CDR3 runs to 12 residues. The germline V gene has CDR1 SNHLY and CDR2 FYNNEI. The CDR3 loop reads CASSEENYGYTF. The CDR3 nucleotides read TGTGCCAGCAGTGAGGAGAACTATGGCTACACCTTC.

This sequence joins TRBV15 and TRBJ2-7; no definite D call. This CDR3 is 12 amino acids long. Trimming shortened V by 1 base and J by 3 bases, and 4 bases separated the two germline ends. CDR1 and CDR2 (germline): LNHNV, YYDKDF (reference sequence). CDR3 protein: CATSRGGYEQYF. The CDR3 nucleotides read TGTGCCACCAGCAGAGGAGGCTACGAGCAGTACTTC.

As to this clone: This same CDR3 is encoded by further DNA sequences in the sample. This chain links TRBV12-3 or TRBV12-4 with TRBJ1-4; D is uncertain. The CDR3 runs to 12 residues. The ends were cut back, 3 bases at V and 8 bases at J, with 7 bases in the middle. The DNA of the CDR3 is TGTGCCAGCAGTTTTTCGGTAGAAAAACTGTTTTTT. Protein: CASSFSVEKLFF.

The genes are TRBV24-1 and TRBJ2-7, with D hard to call. Germline lookup yields CDR1 KGHDR and CDR2 SFDVKD. Between the trimmed V and J ends, which lost 3 bases and 0 bases, there was a span of 14 bases. CDR3 length: 16 residues. The CDR3 DNA reads TGTGCCACCAGTGATCGTCCCGGGTCAACCTCCTACGAGCAGTACTTC. Its protein is CATSDRPGSTSYEQYF.

This clone was seen a single time. The genes are TRBV5-5 and TRBJ2-6; D perhaps matches TRBD2 (6 bases). This CDR3 has 14 amino acids. V was cut by 4 bases and J by 2 bases, with 7 bases left in between. CDR1 is SGHKS and CDR2 is YYEKEE in the germline V gene (reference sequence). CDR3 coding DNA: TGTGCCAGCAGCCGGGGGACTGGGGCCAACGTCCTGACTTTC. Translated: CASSRGTGANVLTF.

V is TRBV5-4 and J is TRBJ2-3; D may be TRBD1 (6 bases). This CDR3 has 15 amino acids. CDR1 SGHNT and CDR2 YYREEE come from the germline V gene (reference sequence). The germline V and J ends were trimmed by 6 bases and 1 base, with 15 bases remaining between them. The CDR3 is CASIQRGSGTDTQYF. The CDR3 nucleotides read TGTGCCAGCATCCAGAGGGGGTCTGGCACAGATACGCAGTATTTT.

The V call is TRBV19, the J call TRBJ1-1; TRBD1 agrees at 12 bases. Germline CDR1 LNHDA, CDR2 SQIVND (reference sequence). This CDR3 spans 15 amino acids. With V trimmed by 3 bases and J by 7 bases, 6 bases remained unmatched. CDR3 sequence reads: CASSIRGTGGFEAFF. The CDR3 nucleotides are TGTGCCAGTAGTATCCGAGGGACAGGGGGCTTTGAAGCTTTCTTT.

V usage is TRBV5-1 and J usage is TRBJ2-7, with TRBD2 identical over 9 bases. The J segment lost 0 bases and the V segment lost 0 bases, leaving 4 bases of the junction unmatched. Germline V lookup: CDR1 SGHRS, CDR2 YFSETQ. The CDR3 extends over 16 amino acids. CDR3 residues: CASSLAPSGASYEQYF. The CDR3 DNA reads as TGCGCCAGCAGCTTGGCCCCTAGCGGGGCCTCCTACGAGCAGTACTTC.

This clone was recorded once. The rearrangement uses TRBV6-5 and TRBJ2-7; 10 positions agree with TRBD1. Germline V gene data show CDR1 as MNHEY and CDR2 as SVGAGI. The CDR3 runs 14 residues. V lost 10 bases to trimming and J lost 1 base; unmatched junction nucleotides: 7. CDR3 sequence (DNA): TGTGCCACCTCCGGGACAGGGGTATCCTACGAGCAGTACTTC. Protein: CATSGTGVSYEQYF.

This chain links TRBV18 with TRBJ2-5, with a weak D call TRBD1 (6 bases). CDR1 is KGHSH and CDR2 is LQKENI in the germline V gene. Trimming shortened V by 1 base and J by 5 bases, and 11 bases separated the two germline ends. The CDR3 totals 14 residues. The DNA of the CDR3 is TGTGCCAGCTCACCACAGGGTCAGGGGGAGACCCAGTACTTC. As protein: CASSPQGQGETQYF.

Notes on this clone: The junction and the germline gene differ at one end; a read error may be behind it. The chain links TRBV28 to TRBJ1-5; D is perhaps TRBD1 (6 bases). The CDR3 is made up of 14 amino acids. CDR1 and CDR2 (germline): MDHEN, SYDVKM. The CDR3 loop reads CASRDEGVNKPQHF. Written as DNA, the CDR3 is TGTGCCAGCAGGGATGAGGGGGTCAATAAGCCCCAGCATTTT.

The chain uses TRBV18 and TRBJ1-1; D remains ambiguous. Trimming took off 1 base at V and 8 bases at J, with 11 bases between the two ends. CDR3 length: 13 amino acids. Germline V CDR1 and CDR2: KGHSH, LQKENI. CDR3 coding DNA: TGTGCCAGCTCACCACAGAGTCGAGGCGAAGCTTTCTTT. This translates into CASSPQSRGEAFF.

V usage is TRBV7-2 and J usage is TRBJ2-7, with D maybe TRBD1 (6 bases). V lost 6 bases, J lost 9 bases, and 18 bases lay in between. The CDR3 totals 13 residues. In germline, CDR1 is SGHTA, CDR2 FQGNSA. The CDR3 region is CASRNRTAKGQYF. The CDR3 region has the DNA TGTGCCAGCAGAAATCGGACAGCTAAAGGGCAGTACTTC.

The chain employs TRBV18 and TRBJ2-1; 9 positions match TRBD2. The germline CDR1 and CDR2 sequences are KGHSH and LQKENI. This CDR3 contains 15 residues. Losses at the gene ends were 6 bases for V and 6 bases for J; bases not matched to a gene: 9. Here the CDR3 DNA reads TGTGCCAGCTCTCCCCCCGCTAGCGGGGTCAATGAGCAGTTCTTC. It yields the protein CASSPPASGVNEQFF. The variable domain in full, with the rest retrieved from reference TRBV18 and TRBJ2-1, is NAGVMQNPRHLVRRRGQEARLRCSPMKGHSHVYWYRQLPEEGLKFMVYLQKENIIDESGMPKERFSAEFPKEGPSILRIQQVVRGDSAAYFCASSPPASGVNEQFFGPGTRLTVL.

This clone was detected a few times. The V and J genes are TRBV4-1 and TRBJ1-4; no firm D call. Germline loops: CDR1 MGHRA, CDR2 YSYEKL. This CDR3 contains 13 residues. The ends were cut back, 3 bases at V and 7 bases at J, with 9 bases in the middle. The DNA of the CDR3 is TGCGCCAGCAGCCAGAGTGGGAGTGAAAAACTGTTTTTT. This translates into CASSQSGSEKLFF.

This clone was counted once. The genes are TRBV5-1 and TRBJ2-5, with 8 bases fitting TRBD1. CDR3 length: 15 residues. Germline V gives CDR1 SGHRS, CDR2 YFSETQ. Losses at the gene ends were 0 bases for V and 2 bases for J; bases not matched to a gene: 3. CDR3 DNA: TGCGCCAGCAGCTTGGGGGGGACAGGTCAAGAGACCCAGTACTTC. This encodes CASSLGGTGQETQYF.

V usage is TRBV27 and J usage is TRBJ2-7; D possibly corresponds to TRBD2 (5 bases). Looked up from germline, CDR1 is MNHEY and CDR2 is SMNVEV (reference sequence). This CDR3 has 12 residues. Between the trimmed V and J ends, which lost 5 bases and 3 bases, there was a span of 8 bases. CDR3 DNA sequence: TGTGCCAGCAGTCCCGGAGGCTACGAGCAGTACTTC. Translated, it gives CASSPGGYEQYF.

V gene TRBV11-2 combines with J gene TRBJ2-3; 8 nucleotides match TRBD2. Looked up from germline, CDR1 is SGHAT and CDR2 is FQNNGV. The CDR3 totals 15 residues. Germline trimming cut 4 bases from V and 9 bases from J; bases unmatched to any gene: 12. The CDR3 spells CASSSLAGFTGTQYF. Here the CDR3 DNA reads TGTGCCAGCAGCTCCTTAGCGGGGTTCACGGGAACGCAGTATTTT.

J is TRBJ1-2 and V is TRBV7-8; D possibly corresponds to TRBD1 (5 bases). Looked up from germline, CDR1 is SGHVS and CDR2 is FQNEAQ. Trimming removed 1 base from V and 4 bases from J, with 19 bases in between. The CDR3 totals 17 residues. The CDR3 bases are TGTGCCAGCAGCTTAGATTCGGGGGTTTATTCGGCCTATGGCTACACCTTC. Translation gives CASSLDSGVYSAYGYTF.

CDR3 nucleotide sequence: TGTGCCAGCAGCTTACCCGCAGAGGGAGCTTTCTTT. It codes for CASSLPAEGAFF. V and J are TRBV7-9 and TRBJ1-1; D is uncertain. Germline CDR1 SEHNR, CDR2 FQNEAQ (reference sequence). The CDR3 runs to 12 residues. V lost 2 bases to trimming and J lost 10 bases, with 11 bases between them.

In this sample, this clone turned up a few times. V usage is TRBV5-4 and J usage is TRBJ1-2, with TRBD1 matching over 7 bases. From germline, CDR1 is SGHNT and CDR2 YYREEE (reference sequence). The V segment lost 0 bases and the J segment 4 bases; nucleotides outside the gene matches: 6. The CDR3 extends over 15 amino acids. CDR3 sequence: CASSLGGQSVYGYTF. Here the CDR3 DNA reads TGTGCCAGCAGCTTGGGGGGACAGTCGGTCTATGGCTACACCTTC.

The chain carries TRBV3-1 (or the pseudogene TRBV3-2) and TRBJ2-7; 10 bases map to TRBD2. Per the germline V gene, CDR1 is LGHDT and CDR2 is YNNKEL (reference sequence). The CDR3 consists of 16 residues. V gave up 4 bases and J gave up 4 bases; unmatched junction bases: 10. CDR3 nucleotide sequence: TGTGCCAGCAGCCCTTATTCAGCGGGGGGGCCTTACGAGCAGTACTTC. It translates to CASSPYSAGGPYEQYF.

This clone appeared a single time. The chain couples TRBV10-2 to TRBJ1-2; D not certain. The CDR3 extends over 14 amino acids. Germline loops: CDR1 WSHSY, CDR2 SAAADI. The V end lost 0 bases, the J end lost 6 bases, and 11 bases lay between the germline ends. CDR3 sequence reads: CASSESGGPDGYTF. CDR3 nucleotide sequence: TGCGCCAGCAGTGAGTCGGGAGGGCCTGATGGCTACACCTTC.

This clone appeared a few times. This chain links TRBV2 with TRBJ1-5; D not certain. V lost 4 bases and J 0 bases, leaving 7 bases between the germline ends. The CDR3 sequence is 14 residues long. CDR1 and CDR2 from the germline V gene are SNHLY and FYNNEI. The CDR3 bases are TGTGCCAGCAGTGCCCCTTATAGCAATCAGCCCCAGCATTTT. The encoded protein is CASSAPYSNQPQHF.

The chain is built from TRBV2 and TRBJ1-1, with D possibly matching TRBD1 (5 bases). The CDR3 length is 16 residues. CDR1 is SNHLY and CDR2 is FYNNEI in the germline V gene. CDR3 protein: CVVLVEGPGRDTEAFF. The CDR3 nucleotides are TGTGTCGTCTTGGTGGAGGGGCCCGGTCGAGACACTGAAGCTTTCTTT.

V and J are TRBV9 and TRBJ2-7; 9 bases align to TRBD1. V shed 4 bases, J shed 5 bases, and the junction held 7 bases outside the gene matches. CDR1 and CDR2 (germline): SGDLS, YYNGEE. The CDR3 covers 14 residues. The CDR3 region is CASSSQDRGHEQYF. CDR3 coding DNA: TGTGCCAGCAGCTCCCAGGACAGGGGCCACGAGCAGTACTTC.

This chain joins TRBV5-4 and TRBJ2-1, with 11 positions matching TRBD2. The CDR3 runs to 13 residues. CDR1 is SGHNT and CDR2 is YYREEE in the germline V gene (reference sequence). V gave up 9 bases and J gave up 7 bases; unmatched junction bases: 6. CDR3 sequence: CATVAGGMNEQFF. The CDR3 coding sequence is TGTGCCACCGTAGCGGGGGGGATGAATGAGCAGTTCTTC.

The chain combines TRBV18 with TRBJ1-2; TRBD1 matches at 10 bases. The CDR3 runs 13 residues. With 2 bases clipped from V and 8 bases from J, the junction kept 2 bases outside the gene matches. Per germline, CDR1 KGHSH and CDR2 LQKENI. The CDR3 sequence is CASSPDRGQGYTF. CDR3 nucleotides: TGTGCCAGCTCACCAGACAGGGGGCAGGGCTACACCTTC.